The 10 T cell receptor beta chains given below trace back to one sample, sequenced in a study of T cell responses to AZD1222 COVID-19 vaccine. Here immunoSEQ multiplex PCR was the method, and the copy in TCRdb shows in-frame clones only, minus some. The sample lists approximately 90,000 clones; 75% to 90% were seen once. This sample comprised peripheral blood, obtained 28 days after the second AZD1222 dose. These receptors originate from an adult who received the AZD1222 COVID-19 vaccine.

V usage is TRBV4-1 and J usage is TRBJ2-1; 11 bases fit TRBD2. The CDR3 totals 17 residues. The junction had 8 bases not matched to a gene; V was cut back by 0 bases and J by 7 bases. Per the germline V gene, CDR1 is MGHRA and CDR2 is YSYEKL. This chain's CDR3 is CASSQDRRVAGGNEQFF. DNA of the CDR3: TGCGCCAGCAGCCAAGATCGTAGAGTAGCGGGGGGGAATGAGCAGTTCTTC.

The CDR3 here is CASNLAPGNTEAFF. CDR3 bases: TGTGCCAGTAATCTTGCACCTGGAAACACTGAAGCTTTCTTT. The V call is TRBV19, the J call TRBJ1-1; D ambiguous. V lost 7 bases and J lost 2, with 14 bases in between. The CDR3 totals 14 residues. CDR1 is LNHDA, CDR2 SQIVND, per germline (reference sequence). Full variable domain (outside the CDR3, taken from reference TRBV19 and TRBJ1-1): DGGITQSPKYLFRKEGQNVTLSCEQNLNHDAMYWYRQDPGQGLRLIYYSQIVNDFQKGDIAEGYSVSREKKESFPLTVTSAQKNPTAFYLCASNLAPGNTEAFFGQGTRLTVV.

The CDR3 region has the DNA TGTGCCAGCAGCTTCGGGACAGACCCCTACGAGCAGTACTTC. This codes for CASSFGTDPYEQYF. The genes are TRBV7-3 and TRBJ2-7, with 7 bases that match TRBD1. The germline gives CDR1 SGHTA, CDR2 FQGTGA. The length of the CDR3 is 14 residues. With V trimmed by 3 bases and J by 2 bases, 4 bases remained unmatched.

The chain carries TRBV4-3 and TRBJ2-7, with 8 nucleotides matching TRBD1. With 5 bases clipped from V and 3 bases from J, the junction kept 9 bases outside the gene matches. CDR1 LGHNA and CDR2 YSLEER come from the germline V gene. This CDR3 is 15 amino acids long. The CDR3 region is CASSRFPGQGYEQYF. The CDR3 DNA reads as TGCGCCAGCAGCAGATTTCCTGGACAGGGCTACGAGCAGTACTTC.

The chain carries TRBV5-4 and TRBJ1-1, with D perhaps TRBD1 (5 bases). This CDR3 contains 14 residues. CDR1 SGHNT and CDR2 YYREEE come from the germline V gene (reference sequence). The germline V and J ends were trimmed by 1 base and 5 bases, with 12 bases remaining between them. In nucleotides, the CDR3 is TGTGCCAGCAGCTTGCGCAGGGAATGGACTGAAGCTTTCTTT. Translated, it gives CASSLRREWTEAFF.

V and J are TRBV6-5 and TRBJ2-1; perhaps TRBD1 as D (5 bases). V was clipped by 5 bases and J by 3 bases, with 11 bases between them. This CDR3 region has 14 residues. Per germline, CDR1 MNHEY and CDR2 SVGAGI. DNA for the CDR3: TGTGCCAGCAGTCCAGGGTCCGACTACAATGAGCAGTTCTTC. Protein product: CASSPGSDYNEQFF.

The V and J genes are TRBV7-9 and TRBJ1-2, with D perhaps matching TRBD1 (6 bases). The V and J ends lost 5 bases and 5 bases respectively, with 15 bases between them. Germline CDR1 reads SEHNR; CDR2 reads FQNEAQ (reference sequence). This CDR3 is built from 14 residues. The CDR3 region is CASSPRTDKYGYTF. CDR3 DNA: TGTGCCAGCAGCCCTAGGACAGATAAGTATGGCTACACCTTC.

The chain carries TRBV6-5 and TRBJ2-7, with a tentative D call TRBD2 (6 bases). This CDR3 comprises 15 residues. Between the trimmed V and J ends, which lost 2 bases and 4 bases, there was a span of 15 bases. Germline CDR1 is MNHEY and CDR2 is SVGAGI. DNA for the CDR3: TGTGCCAGCAGTTACGGAGGACTACCCTCTTACGAGCAGTACTTC. Amino acids: CASSYGGLPSYEQYF.

This chain uses TRBV11-2 with TRBJ1-4, with D unclear. Germline CDR1 reads SGHAT; CDR2 reads FQNNGV. The CDR3 extends over 15 amino acids. The V end was cut by 5 bases, the J end by 3 bases, with 13 bases between. CDR3 loop: CASSAELRANEKLFF. DNA of the CDR3: TGTGCCAGCAGCGCCGAACTTAGGGCTAATGAAAAACTGTTTTTT.

The CDR3 spells CASSLGSTYEQYF. The CDR3 DNA reads as TGTGCCAGCAGCTTAGGGAGTACCTACGAGCAGTACTTC. The V and J genes are TRBV11-2 and TRBJ2-7; D unresolved. Germline loops: CDR1 SGHAT, CDR2 FQNNGV. Trimming stripped 1 base from V and 2 bases from J, with 6 bases between. The CDR3 extends over 13 amino acids.